This T cell receptor beta chain derives from a study of cytomegalovirus exposure and HLA in healthy donors. Study results and caveats: It was assumed in the presence/absence analyses that sequencing depth was roughly uniform across donors. The study recorded 150 to 200 TCR beta chains that were cytomegalovirus-associated. TCR beta sequences numbering roughly 18,000 were associated with HLA alleles at 0.05 false discovery rate in a later analysis. When analyzed later, the rates of TCR association showed variation by HLA locus, with DRB1 the most and HLA-C the fewest.

Vbeta (60) and Jbeta (13) primers were used in the PCR. TCRdb keeps only in-frame clones here, not all; method: immunoSEQ multiplex PCR. Of 95,000 to 150,000 clones detected, approximately 67% appear once; the ten largest clones hold 1.5%. To note about this clone: What it binds is unknown.

The germline CDR1 and CDR2 sequences are SQVTM and ANQGSEA. This CDR3 contains 17 residues. Trimming cost V 5 bases and J 4 bases; bases outside gene matches: 17. Specimen: PBMCs. This chain links TRBV29-1 with TRBJ2-7, with TRBD2 matching over 10 bases. This receptor was identified in a man younger than 30 in good health and CMV-seronegative. DNA of the CDR3: TGCAGCGTTCTTCGGGCTAGCGGGGGCCGGAGGAGGTACGAGCAGTACTTC. Translating it yields CSVLRASGGRRRYEQYF.